Sequencing of this T cell receptor (beta chain) was carried out in a study of blood T cell repertoires in COVID-19. Study background: The study drew acute and convalescent COVID-19 samples from the United States, Italy and Spain. The cDNA or gDNA used as material had been derived from T cells, B-cell-depleted T cells, or PBMCs.

The CDR3 length is 17 residues. Germline CDR1 is LGHNA and CDR2 is YNFKEQ. V was clipped by 4 bases and J by 6 bases, with 21 bases between them. Authors' analysis steps: Amplification with reference gene primers provided the estimates of nucleated cell counts. This table comes from immunoSEQ multiplex PCR, and its TCRdb copy is limited to in-frame clones, with some not included. The V and J calls and clone size come from that table; D and trimming were worked out from the DNA. The sample carries some 66,000 clones, approximately 95% recorded once. Sample: peripheral blood. The receptor's source is a man aged 70-80 years with active COVID-19. This sequence joins TRBV4-2 and TRBJ2-2; D ambiguous. The CDR3 is CASSLHLIPPYSGELFF. Here the CDR3 DNA reads TGTGCCAGCAGCCTCCACTTGATTCCACCCTATTCCGGGGAGCTGTTTTTT.